These T cell receptor beta chains were read from a single sample in a study of shared clonotypes between healthy human individuals. Clones were read by immunoSEQ multiplex PCR, and TCRdb kept only the in-frame ones, dropping some. The sample has about 1.1 million clones; around 77% are singletons. Sequenced input: memory CD4+ T cells from PBMCs. Source of these receptors: a man aged 18 to 35 in good health. Some clones in this sample may be carry-over from other donors' samples. Both conserved end residues are part of each CDR3. Fields, in order: CDR3 DNA, CDR3 protein, D gene, J gene, clone size, V gene. D genes are given only for firm matches. For some rows the clone size is stated as once, few or many, or as a class when expanded; others skip it.

cdr3_nt: TGTGCCAGCTCACCCTCGCGGGACAGGGCGGGGGAGCAGTACTTC
cdr3_aa: CASSPSRDRAGEQYF
d_call: TRBD1
j_call: TRBJ2-7
clone_size: .
v_call: TRBV18

cdr3_nt: TGCGCCAGCAGAATATCCTCGCGTACGCGCAATGAGCAGTTCTTC
cdr3_aa: CASRISSRTRNEQFF
d_call: .
j_call: TRBJ2-1
clone_size: once
v_call: TRBV5-1

cdr3_nt: TGTGCCAGCAGCAAAGCGCGGGAGTCCGAGCAGTACTTC
cdr3_aa: CASSKARESEQYF
d_call: TRBD2
j_call: TRBJ2-7
clone_size: .
v_call: TRBV11-2

cdr3_nt: TGTGCCAGCAGTAAAATGGGACAGGGATACAATGAGCAGTTCTTC
cdr3_aa: CASSKMGQGYNEQFF
d_call: TRBD1
j_call: TRBJ2-1
clone_size: .
v_call: TRBV2

cdr3_nt: TGTGCCAGCAGTTACCGCGGGGGGGACGGTACGCAGTATTTT
cdr3_aa: CASSYRGGDGTQYF
d_call: TRBD2
j_call: TRBJ2-3
clone_size: .
v_call: TRBV6-5

cdr3_nt: TGTGCCAGTAGTTGGCAGGGAGACACTGAAGCTTTCTTT
cdr3_aa: CASSWQGDTEAFF
d_call: .
j_call: TRBJ1-1
clone_size: .
v_call: TRBV19

cdr3_nt: TGCAGCCTCCTTGACAGGTCTAGCACAGATACGCAGTATTTT
cdr3_aa: CSLLDRSSTDTQYF
d_call: .
j_call: TRBJ2-3
clone_size: .
v_call: TRBV29-1

cdr3_nt: TGCGCCAGCAGCCAAGTTCTCCGGACTAAAAGCTACTACGAGCAGTACTTC
cdr3_aa: CASSQVLRTKSYYEQYF
d_call: .
j_call: TRBJ2-7
clone_size: .
v_call: TRBV4-3

cdr3_nt: TGTGCCAGCAGCGTGCTAGCGGGAGGGAATGAGCAGTTCTTC
cdr3_aa: CASSVLAGGNEQFF
d_call: TRBD2
j_call: TRBJ2-1
clone_size: .
v_call: TRBV9

cdr3_nt: TGTGCCAGCAGCTTATCCTTAGGGGCGGGAGCACCCTACGAGCAGTACTTC
cdr3_aa: CASSLSLGAGAPYEQYF
d_call: TRBD2
j_call: TRBJ2-7
clone_size: .
v_call: TRBV7-2

cdr3_nt: TGTGCCATCAGTGACTTTCCCTTCGGGGGCCAGCCCCAGCATTTT
cdr3_aa: CAISDFPFGGQPQHF
d_call: .
j_call: TRBJ1-5
clone_size: few
v_call: TRBV10-3

cdr3_nt: TGTGCCAGCAGAGGTAGCGGGAGTGATACAGATACGCAGTATTTT
cdr3_aa: CASRGSGSDTDTQYF
d_call: TRBD2
j_call: TRBJ2-3
clone_size: .
v_call: TRBV28

cdr3_nt: TGTGCCAGTACCCCGGGAGGGAGGGGGCTTGACAATGAGCAGTTCTTC
cdr3_aa: CASTPGGRGLDNEQFF
d_call: .
j_call: TRBJ2-1
clone_size: .
v_call: TRBV19